This T cell receptor (beta chain) emerged from a study of CD8 T cells in Susac syndrome (dated by TCRdb to about 2019). Notes on the research overall: The study used repertoire sequencing to test whether antigen drove CD8+ T cell activation and differentiation in Susac syndrome.

Peripheral blood CD8+ and CD4+ T cells from healthy donors, Susac syndrome patients and multiple sclerosis patients were profiled using high-throughput TCR beta sequencing. The multiple sclerosis controls were treatment-naive patients whose relapsing-remitting disease, either stable or active, fulfilled the revised McDonald criteria. Bulk CD8+ and CD4+ T cells were purified magnetically by negative isolation, whereas CD8+ TEMRA cells were enriched by FACS. Blood was collected in EDTA tubes and processed within 24 hours, with PBMCs isolated through density gradient centrifugation. PBMCs intended for TCR sequencing were cryopreserved in liquid nitrogen and were subsequently thawed in a 37 degrees C water bath. A purity of at least 90% was achieved for sorted or isolated CD4+, CD8+ and CD8+ TEMRA cells. RNA was extracted using the RNeasy kit, and roughly 0.5 to 1 microgram was reverse transcribed with random hexamers. The immunoSEQ multiplex PCR assay, covering 54 Vbeta and 13 Jbeta segments, was used to amplify TCR beta CDR3 regions. Bias from PCR amplification was corrected by using a synthetic template baseline for primer optimization and for computational correction. As for how the authors treated the data: Reads were annotated to V, D and J genes per IMGT and analyzed with immunoSEQ Analyzer, keeping only productive sequences. To calculate clonality, Shannon entropy was normalized by log2 of the number of productive unique sequences and then subtracted from one. For each patient and control, public and private clones were evaluated among the 100 most prevalent clones. Clones were defined as Susac-specific when absent from the healthy and MS cohorts, from about 1,100 published viral clones and from other ImmuneACCESS disease sequences. TCRdb applied fastp at Q25 and MiXCR to the public reads, then kept only in-frame beta chains. Rows with a matching CDR3 protein are joined into one entry that keeps the most common DNA and genes. TCRdb assigned the V and J calls; the authors' analysis was not used. For this sample there are about 200,000 distinct CDR3 sequences; about 95% appear just once. 0.082% of the sample lies in the top ten.

With regard to this clonotype: This receptor's antigen is unknown. No qualities accompany the bases; no much larger clone lies one base away.

The CDR3 numbers 11 residues from cysteine through phenylalanine. The CDR3 DNA has 33 bases and is translated from base 1. V lost 1 base and J lost 6 bases; the stretch between them is 3 bases long. The germline V gene (reference sequence) supplies CDR1 DFQATT and CDR2 SNEGSKA. Study-wide conclusions, independent of this receptor: The study acknowledged that relatively few individuals were included in the TCR sequencing and HLA analysis.

The chain is assembled from TRBV20-1 and TRBJ1-4; no D gene can be assigned with confidence. The sample taken for sequencing was CD4+ T cells from PBMCs. The receptor was isolated from a human donor with multiple sclerosis. The CDR3 protein: CSARVDEKLFF. The DNA sequence follows: TGCAGTGCTAGAGTGGATGAAAAACTGTTTTTT.